The clone carrying this T cell receptor (beta chain) was found a few times. The antigen remains unidentified. CDR1 is LNHDA, CDR2 SQIVND, per germline (reference sequence). Trimming cost V 3 bases and J 1 base, with 6 bases left between them. CDR3 size: 13 residues. This entry belongs to a study of T cells in Graves' hyperthyroidism and ophthalmopathy. Findings of the study overall: The model predicted ophthalmopathy a median 6.5 months before onset. Through a model of 13 V-J features, ophthalmopathy was separated from stable hyperthyroidism.

Uncontrolled infection, other autoimmune disease, pregnancy and lactation each barred patients from inclusion. Predating any ophthalmopathy symptoms, the blood sample was taken at first hyperthyroidism diagnosis. Researchers took RNA transcripts and amplified the TCR beta CDR3 regions from them. The HTBI primer set served for first-round RT-PCR of the TCR CDR3. TCRdb reprocessed the multiplex PCR reads with MiXCR, giving one entry per CDR3 protein. In the table there are around 250,000 distinct CDR3 sequences, about 15% of which are singletons. The sequenced material came from blood. The clonotype comes from a woman aged 35 to 49 with Graves' hyperthyroidism that later progressed to Graves' ophthalmopathy. The chain combines TRBV19 with TRBJ1-1, with D possibly matching TRBD1 (5 bases). CDR3 region: CASSMTANTEAFF. The CDR3 DNA is TGTGCCAGTAGTATGACAGCGAACACTGAAGCTTTCTTT.